One sample yielded the 3 T cell receptor beta chains listed below, sequenced in a study of T-cell reconstitution after alpha-beta-depleted transplantation in children. It was with unique molecular identifiers that the TCRbeta library was prepared. Via MiXCR, TCRdb re-called the PCR reads, giving one row per CDR3 protein. The data contain around 480,000 distinct CDR3 sequences, around a third of them singletons. The sample was PBMCs from the stem cell graft donor, taken from the stem cell graft. These receptors were collected from a human donor who donated a stem cell graft to a child with aplastic anemia.

The V call is TRBV6-5, the J call TRBJ2-3; 14 nucleotides agree with TRBD2. The CDR3 length is 19 residues. The germline V gene has CDR1 MNHEY and CDR2 SVGAGI. J gave up 2 bases and V 0 bases, and 7 bases lay outside the gene matches. The CDR3 nucleotides are TGTGCCAGCAGTTACTCCCACCCGACTAGCGGGGGGGTCACAGATACGCAGTATTTT. Its translation is CASSYSHPTSGGVTDTQYF.

The chain joins TRBV7-9 to TRBJ2-5; TRBD1 matches at 11 bases. Germline lookup yields CDR1 SEHNR and CDR2 FQNEAQ (reference sequence). The V gene end was trimmed by 2 bases and the J gene end by 2 bases; junction bases not matched to a gene: 4. CDR3 size: 16 residues. The CDR3 loop is CASSLSGTGGQETQYF. In DNA, the CDR3 is TGTGCCAGCAGCTTATCCGGGACAGGGGGTCAAGAGACCCAGTACTTC.

The chain carries TRBV5-1 and TRBJ1-6; D unresolved. Trimming removed 0 bases at V and 0 bases at J, with 4 bases between. CDR1 SGHRS and CDR2 YFSETQ come from the germline V gene. The CDR3 spans 15 residues. CDR3 sequence reads: CASSLESSYNSPLHF. In nucleotides, the CDR3 is TGCGCCAGCAGCTTGGAGAGCTCCTATAATTCACCCCTCCACTTT.